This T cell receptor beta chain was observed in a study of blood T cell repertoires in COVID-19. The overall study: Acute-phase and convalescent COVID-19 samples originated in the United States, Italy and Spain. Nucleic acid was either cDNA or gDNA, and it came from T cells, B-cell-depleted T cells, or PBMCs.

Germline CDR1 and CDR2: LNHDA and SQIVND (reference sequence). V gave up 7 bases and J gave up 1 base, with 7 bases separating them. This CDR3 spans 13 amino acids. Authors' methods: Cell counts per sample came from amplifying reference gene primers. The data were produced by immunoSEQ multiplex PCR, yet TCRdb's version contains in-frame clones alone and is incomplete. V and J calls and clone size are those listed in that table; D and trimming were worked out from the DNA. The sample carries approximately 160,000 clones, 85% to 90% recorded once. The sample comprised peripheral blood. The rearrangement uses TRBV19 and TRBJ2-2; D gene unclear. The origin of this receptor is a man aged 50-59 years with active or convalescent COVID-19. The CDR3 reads CASKILNTGELFF. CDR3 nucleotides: TGTGCCAGTAAAATATTGAACACCGGGGAGCTGTTTTTT.